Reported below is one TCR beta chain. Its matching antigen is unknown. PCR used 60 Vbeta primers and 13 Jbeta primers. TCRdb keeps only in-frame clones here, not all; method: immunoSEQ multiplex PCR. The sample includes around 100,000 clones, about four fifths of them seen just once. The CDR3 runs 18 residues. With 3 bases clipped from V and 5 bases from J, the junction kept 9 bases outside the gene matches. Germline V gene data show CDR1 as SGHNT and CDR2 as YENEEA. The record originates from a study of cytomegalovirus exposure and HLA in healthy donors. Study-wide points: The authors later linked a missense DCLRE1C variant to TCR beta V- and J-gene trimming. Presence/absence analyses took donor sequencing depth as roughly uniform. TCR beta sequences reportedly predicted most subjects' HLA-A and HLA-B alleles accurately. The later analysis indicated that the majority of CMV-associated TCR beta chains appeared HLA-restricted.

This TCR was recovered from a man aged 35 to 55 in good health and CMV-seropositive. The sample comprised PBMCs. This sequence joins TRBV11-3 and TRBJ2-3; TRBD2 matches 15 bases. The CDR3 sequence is CASSFSGLAGGPGDTQYF. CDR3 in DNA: TGTGCCAGCAGCTTTAGTGGACTAGCGGGAGGGCCGGGAGATACGCAGTATTTT.